This T cell receptor (beta chain) was observed in a study of cytomegalovirus exposure and HLA in healthy donors. To note about this clone: Antigen unknown.

Notes on the study in general: According to a later analysis, most TCR beta chains associated with CMV appeared HLA-restricted. Exclusion as indistinguishable affected some V segments, including TRBV6-2 and TRBV6-3. What a later analysis showed was that several of the most significant clusters appeared linked to common viral pathogens.

There are 12 residues in the CDR3. V lost 6 bases and J 3 bases, leaving 9 bases between the germline ends. Per the germline V gene, CDR1 is SGHRS and CDR2 is YFSETQ. The PCR had 60 Vbeta and 13 Jbeta primers. Original methodology: Roughly 10 million shared chains were among approximately 80 million unique TCR beta chains counted in a later analysis. The table came from immunoSEQ multiplex PCR; TCRdb's copy has only in-frame clones and leaves some out. V and J calls and clone size are those listed in that table; D and trimming were worked out from the DNA. Of 90,000 to 150,000 clones listed, more than 60% are singletons.

V is TRBV5-1 and J is TRBJ1-1; D not certain. This TCR came from a middle-aged man in good health and CMV-seropositive. Sequences were obtained from PBMCs. The CDR3 here is CASKREDTEAFF. The CDR3 region has the DNA TGCGCCAGCAAGAGGGAGGACACTGAAGCTTTCTTT.